The rows below give T cell receptor beta chains drawn from one sample of a study of PD-L1 blockade in urothelial cancer. The data were produced by immunoSEQ multiplex PCR, yet TCRdb's version contains in-frame clones alone and is incomplete. Here the sample spans some 65,000 clones, 81% being singletons. The material sequenced was PBMCs, taken around atezolizumab (anti-PD-L1) treatment. Receptor source: a man between 65 and 85 years old with urothelial cancer. Both conserved end residues are part of each CDR3. The order of the fields is CDR3 DNA, CDR3 protein, clone size, J gene, D gene, V gene. The D gene is left open where the match is weak. Size tells how often a clone was seen (once, few, many) or the class of an expanded clone, and some rows leave it out.

CDR3 DNA: TGTGCCTGGAGTGATACGACTAGCGGGATGACAGATACGCAGTATTTT
CDR3 protein: CAWSDTTSGMTDTQYF
clone size: -
J gene: TRBJ2-3
D gene: TRBD2
V gene: TRBV30

CDR3 DNA: TGTGCCAGCAGCTTATCCGCCAGGGGCACTCAGCCCCAGCATTTT
CDR3 protein: CASSLSARGTQPQHF
clone size: -
J gene: TRBJ1-5
D gene: -
V gene: TRBV7-2

CDR3 DNA: TGTGCCAGCACAGCGGGGCGCGGGTACACCGGGGAGCTGTTTTTT
CDR3 protein: CASTAGRGYTGELFF
clone size: -
J gene: TRBJ2-2
D gene: TRBD2
V gene: TRBV27

CDR3 DNA: TGTGCCAGAAGCCCCTGGGGACTAGCCGGAGATACGCAGTATTTT
CDR3 protein: CARSPWGLAGDTQYF
clone size: -
J gene: TRBJ2-3
D gene: TRBD2
V gene: TRBV5-3

CDR3 DNA: TGTGCCAGCAGCAAGGGGGGGGCAGCCTTCTACGAGCAGTACTTC
CDR3 protein: CASSKGGAAFYEQYF
clone size: many
J gene: TRBJ2-7
D gene: -
V gene: TRBV2

CDR3 DNA: TGCGCCAGCAGCACTGCAGGGGGCGCTAATGGCTACACCTTC
CDR3 protein: CASSTAGGANGYTF
clone size: -
J gene: TRBJ1-2
D gene: TRBD1
V gene: TRBV5-1

CDR3 DNA: TGCAGCGTTTTATCCTACAATGAGCAGTTCTTC
CDR3 protein: CSVLSYNEQFF
clone size: -
J gene: TRBJ2-1
D gene: -
V gene: TRBV29-1

CDR3 DNA: TGTGCCTGGGTCGACAACAGGGGGAGCCAAGAGACCCAGTACTTC
CDR3 protein: CAWVDNRGSQETQYF
clone size: -
J gene: TRBJ2-5
D gene: TRBD1
V gene: TRBV30

CDR3 DNA: TGCAGCGTTGCGGATCCGGGACTAGCGGGAGAAGAGACCCAGTACTTC
CDR3 protein: CSVADPGLAGEETQYF
clone size: once
J gene: TRBJ2-5
D gene: TRBD2
V gene: TRBV29-1

CDR3 DNA: TGTGCCAGCAGCCTCAACCCCCAGTCCGAGCAGTACTTC
CDR3 protein: CASSLNPQSEQYF
clone size: -
J gene: TRBJ2-7
D gene: -
V gene: TRBV7-3

CDR3 DNA: TGTGCCAGCAGCTTTGGGGGGGTCTACAATGAGCAGTTCTTC
CDR3 protein: CASSFGGVYNEQFF
clone size: -
J gene: TRBJ2-1
D gene: TRBD2
V gene: TRBV5-5

CDR3 DNA: TGTGCCAGCAGTCCCTTACTTGACACGCCAGAGCAGTTCTTC
CDR3 protein: CASSPLLDTPEQFF
clone size: -
J gene: TRBJ2-1
D gene: -
V gene: TRBV27

CDR3 DNA: TGTGCCAGCAGTAAAGAGGGACAGGAGCAGTTCTTC
CDR3 protein: CASSKEGQEQFF
clone size: -
J gene: TRBJ2-1
D gene: TRBD1
V gene: TRBV7-3

CDR3 DNA: TGCGCCAGCAGTGCGGGAGGGGCCCCTTACAATGAGCAGTTCTTC
CDR3 protein: CASSAGGAPYNEQFF
clone size: -
J gene: TRBJ2-1
D gene: TRBD2
V gene: TRBV10-2